A selection of T cell receptor beta chains follows, all from one sample in a study of T cells after yellow fever vaccination. TCRdb processed the 5' RACE reads anew with MiXCR; each CDR3 protein has one entry. The sample has around 340,000 distinct CDR3 sequences, roughly an eighth seen once; the top ten hold 3.2%. Sequencing used CD4+ T cells sorted from PBMCs, obtained 15 days after the yellow fever booster vaccination. The source of these receptors is a man aged 18 to 29 who received the YFV17D yellow fever vaccine. The CDR3 runs from the conserved cysteine through the conserved F or W. A D gene is named only where the DNA matches it firmly. A row's size may be missing; if present it is once, few, many or a size class.

TRBV7-2	TRBJ1-6	TRBD1	many	CASSMAGGGPLHF	TGTGCCAGCAGCATGGCAGGGGGTGGACCCCTCCACTTT
TRBV7-2	TRBJ2-1	.	few	CASSPGGALNEQFF	TGTGCCAGCAGTCCTGGGGGGGCGCTGAATGAGCAGTTCTTC
TRBV5-1	TRBJ2-7	TRBD1	.	CASSLEGQDYEQYF	TGCGCCAGCAGCTTGGAGGGACAGGACTACGAGCAGTACTTC
TRBV5-5	TRBJ1-6	TRBD1	.	CASSLRTGLDSPLHF	TGTGCCAGCAGCTTGAGGACAGGGTTAGACTCACCCCTCCACTTT
TRBV5-1	TRBJ2-5	TRBD2	few	CASSLGEGPQETQYF	TGCGCCAGCAGCTTGGGGGAGGGTCCCCAAGAGACCCAGTACTTC
TRBV28	TRBJ1-2	.	.	CASSEYSTRGYTF	TGTGCCAGCAGTGAATACAGTACTCGAGGCTACACCTTC
TRBV7-3	TRBJ2-6	.	.	CASSLAQAGANVLTF	TGTGCCAGCAGCTTAGCTCAAGCTGGGGCCAACGTCCTGACTTTC
TRBV9	TRBJ2-1	.	few	CASSVGGPLSYNEQFF	TGTGCCAGCAGCGTAGGGGGTCCCCTCTCCTACAATGAGCAGTTCTTC
TRBV7-2	TRBJ2-5	.	few	CASSSSPGYQETQYF	TGTGCCAGCAGCTCTAGTCCCGGTTACCAAGAGACCCAGTACTTC
TRBV7-9	TRBJ2-5	.	many	CASSLEVGWKTQYF	TGTGCCAGCAGCTTAGAGGTCGGTTGGAAGACCCAGTACTTC
TRBV12-3/TRBV12-4	TRBJ1-1	.	many	CASSHSPDTEAFF	TGTGCCAGCAGCCACTCACCTGACACTGAAGCTTTCTTT
TRBV4-1	TRBJ1-5	TRBD1	many	CASSQEGGLQPQHF	TGCGCCAGCAGCCAAGAAGGGGGCCTTCAGCCCCAGCATTTT
TRBV6-1	TRBJ1-6	.	.	CASSAKVGLRNSPLHF	TGTGCCAGCAGTGCGAAAGTAGGACTGAGAAATTCACCCCTCCACTTT
TRBV7-2	TRBJ2-3	.	many	CASSSRGSTDTQYF	TGTGCCAGCAGCTCGAGGGGAAGCACAGATACGCAGTATTTT
TRBV20-1	TRBJ2-5	.	.	CSASRYQETQYF	TGCAGTGCTAGCCGGTATCAAGAGACCCAGTACTTC
TRBV7-2	TRBJ2-2	.	.	CASSPDGYTGELFF	TGTGCCAGCAGCCCAGACGGGTACACCGGGGAGCTGTTTTTT
TRBV18	TRBJ1-2	.	few	CASSRSSNYGYTF	TGTGCCAGCTCACGTAGTTCTAACTATGGCTACACCTTC
TRBV29-1	TRBJ1-2	.	few	CSVVHRSEGYTF	TGCAGCGTTGTACACAGGTCGGAAGGCTACACCTTC
TRBV19	TRBJ2-5	.	few	CASSRTIAETQYF	TGTGCCAGTAGTAGGACGATCGCGGAGACCCAGTACTTC
TRBV12-3/TRBV12-4	TRBJ2-1	.	.	CASSAWGVNEQFF	TGTGCCAGCAGCGCCTGGGGGGTTAATGAGCAGTTCTTC
TRBV11-3	TRBJ2-2	.	few	CASSHGPTWDTGELFF	TGTGCCAGCAGCCACGGTCCGACCTGGGACACCGGGGAGCTGTTTTTT
TRBV23-1	TRBJ2-3	TRBD1	.	CASSQRLGTGLGDTQYF	TGCGCCAGCAGTCAGCGGTTAGGGACAGGGCTTGGGGATACGCAGTATTTT
TRBV20-1	TRBJ1-2	.	once	CSARDLYGYTF	TGCAGTGCTAGAGATCTCTATGGCTACACCTTC
TRBV5-5	TRBJ1-6	.	many	CASARYPGASNSPLHF	TGTGCCAGCGCTCGATATCCGGGGGCGTCTAATTCACCCCTCCACTTT
TRBV6-6	TRBJ1-5	.	few	CASRAGAKSQHF	TGTGCCAGCAGGGCGGGGGCGAAGTCCCAGCATTTT
TRBV10-3	TRBJ2-3	TRBD1	.	CAGRGSSDTQYF	TGTGCCGGCAGGGGGAGTTCAGATACGCAGTATTTT
TRBV2	TRBJ1-1	.	few	CASSDVGWGNTEAFF	TGTGCCAGCAGTGATGTGGGGTGGGGGAACACTGAAGCTTTCTTT
TRBV28	TRBJ2-1	.	.	CASSRAGTTYNEQFF	TGTGCCAGCAGTAGAGCCGGGACAACCTACAATGAGCAGTTCTTC
TRBV29-1	TRBJ2-5	.	few	CSGLLGRETQYF	TGCAGCGGATTACTAGGGAGGGAGACCCAGTACTTC
TRBV7-2	TRBJ2-3	TRBD2	few	CASSLASRRGGTYTQYF	TGTGCCAGCAGCTTAGCGTCGAGGCGGGGGGGTACTTATACGCAGTATTTT
TRBV20-1	TRBJ2-5	.	.	CSARTAGETQYF	TGCAGTGCTAGGACAGCGGGAGAGACCCAGTACTTC
TRBV7-6	TRBJ2-5	.	few	CASSNAQETQYF	TGTGCCAGCAGCAATGCCCAAGAGACCCAGTACTTC
TRBV5-1	TRBJ1-2	.	.	CASSLGGALYGYTF	TGCGCCAGCAGCTTAGGCGGTGCTCTCTATGGCTACACCTTC
TRBV6-2/TRBV6-3	TRBJ2-5	TRBD2	.	CASSRGLAGGEETQYF	TGTGCCAGCAGTCGTGGACTAGCGGGGGGCGAAGAGACCCAGTACTTC
TRBV7-2	TRBJ1-4	.	.	CASSLGGNEKLFF	TGTGCCAGCAGCTTAGGGGGGAATGAAAAACTGTTTTTT
TRBV7-6	TRBJ2-4	.	many	CASSLLGGTKNIQYF	TGTGCCAGCAGCTTACTAGGGGGGACCAAAAACATTCAGTACTTC
TRBV7-9	TRBJ2-2	TRBD1	few	CASSSDRVGGELFF	TGTGCCAGCAGCTCGGACAGGGTGGGCGGGGAGCTGTTTTTT
TRBV29-1	TRBJ1-4	.	many	CSVKPAPTNEKLFF	TGCAGCGTTAAACCGGCCCCAACTAATGAAAAACTGTTTTTT
TRBV4-1	TRBJ1-2	.	few	CASSSVPGAGDYGYTF	TGCGCCAGCAGCTCGGTCCCAGGGGCCGGGGACTATGGCTACACCTTC
TRBV9	TRBJ2-5	TRBD2	few	CASSVSAGGLETQYF	TGTGCCAGCAGCGTATCGGCGGGGGGGCTAGAGACCCAGTACTTC
TRBV6-2/TRBV6-3	TRBJ2-4	.	.	CASRDTLAKNIQYF	TGTGCCAGCAGGGACACCCTAGCCAAAAACATTCAGTACTTC
TRBV6-1	TRBJ2-5	.	.	CASSEVGSETQYF	TGTGCCAGCAGTGAAGTGGGGTCAGAGACCCAGTACTTC
TRBV29-1	TRBJ2-7	TRBD2	.	CSVGTSGTTYEQYF	TGCAGCGTGGGGACTAGCGGTACTACCTACGAGCAGTACTTC
TRBV6-2/TRBV6-3	TRBJ2-6	.	.	CASRQDGSGANVLTF	TGTGCCAGCAGGCAAGACGGGTCCGGGGCCAACGTCCTGACTTTC
TRBV10-3	TRBJ2-1	.	.	CAISGAGGNEQFF	TGTGCCATCAGTGGGGCCGGAGGTAATGAGCAGTTCTTC
TRBV27	TRBJ2-2	TRBD2	many	CASRLRGGLTGELFF	TGTGCCAGCAGGTTGCGGGGGGGCCTCACCGGGGAGCTGTTTTTT
TRBV6-6	TRBJ2-5	TRBD2	.	CASSPGWGGQETQYF	TGTGCCAGCAGTCCGGGATGGGGGGGCCAAGAGACCCAGTACTTC
TRBV28	TRBJ2-1	.	few	CASGSLGLGQDEQFF	TGTGCCAGTGGCTCACTGGGGCTAGGGCAGGATGAGCAGTTCTTC
TRBV4-3	TRBJ2-2	TRBD2	few	CASGELAGRGAPGELFF	TGCGCCAGCGGCGAACTAGCAGGGCGGGGGGCCCCCGGGGAGCTGTTTTTT
TRBV2	TRBJ2-2	.	.	CASSVRAGELFF	TGTGCCAGCAGCGTCCGGGCCGGGGAGCTGTTTTTT
TRBV5-1	TRBJ1-5	.	.	CASSHQPQHF	TGCGCCAGCAGCCATCAGCCCCAGCATTTT
TRBV30	TRBJ2-5	TRBD2	few	CAWSLTGLAGQETQYF	TGTGCCTGGAGCCTTACGGGACTAGCGGGCCAAGAGACCCAGTACTTC
TRBV6-6	TRBJ2-2	.	few	CASSSGWSNTGELFF	TGTGCCAGCAGTTCGGGGTGGTCGAACACCGGGGAGCTGTTTTTT
TRBV7-7	TRBJ2-5	TRBD2	few	CASSLGIAGQETQYF	TGTGCCAGCAGCTTAGGGATAGCGGGACAAGAGACCCAGTACTTC
TRBV7-2	TRBJ2-1	.	.	CASSLAPGGRFNEQFF	TGTGCCAGCAGCTTAGCGCCGGGGGGCCGTTTCAATGAGCAGTTCTTC
TRBV6-1	TRBJ2-2	TRBD1	few	CASGPTGVMAGELFF	TGTGCCAGCGGCCCGACAGGGGTAATGGCCGGGGAGCTGTTTTTT
TRBV29-1	TRBJ1-4	.	.	CSVSQNNEKLFF	TGCAGCGTGTCGCAGAATAATGAAAAACTGTTTTTT